The 10 T cell receptor beta chains given below trace back to one sample, sequenced in a study of shared clonotypes between healthy human individuals. Measured with immunoSEQ multiplex PCR; TCRdb has only the in-frame clones, and not every one. The sample holds about 960,000 clones, about three quarters seen once. Sequencing used memory CD4+ T cells sorted from blood. Subset in this sample: CD45RA-negative fraction. The receptor set was obtained from a man aged 18 to 35 in good health.

This clone was detected ten times or more. V is TRBV19 and J is TRBJ1-3; D call uncertain. The CDR3 runs 17 residues. Germline V gene data show CDR1 as LNHDA and CDR2 as SQIVND (reference sequence). V dropped 5 bases and J dropped 0 bases, with 17 bases sitting between them. CDR3 bases: TGTGCCAGTAGTCGGACGAGTTTATTGAGCTCTGGAAACACCATATATTTT. Translation gives CASSRTSLLSSGNTIYF.

This clone was detected a few times. The chain has TRBV6-1 and TRBJ1-2; D may be TRBD1 (6 bases). The CDR3 is made up of 14 amino acids. Trimming took 6 bases from V and 1 from J, leaving 12 bases between them. CDR1 and CDR2 from the germline V gene are MNHNS and SASEGT. The CDR3 sequence: CASSRQALNYGYTF. The CDR3 nucleotides read TGTGCCAGCAGCAGACAGGCGCTTAACTATGGCTACACCTTC.

V and J are TRBV2 and TRBJ2-1; 9 bases match TRBD2. This CDR3 spans 14 amino acids. The germline V gene encodes CDR1 SNHLY and CDR2 FYNNEI. The trim removed 8 bases at V and 7 bases at J, leaving 9 bases unmatched. Here the CDR3 reads CASSRGRASNEQFF. CDR3 DNA sequence: TGTGCCAGCTCGCGCGGGAGGGCCTCGAATGAGCAGTTCTTC.

V is TRBV29-1 and J is TRBJ1-1, with 9 bases matching TRBD1. Germline lookup yields CDR1 SQVTM and CDR2 ANQGSEA. V shed 5 bases, J shed 4 bases, and the junction held 14 bases outside the gene matches. The CDR3 contains 16 residues. The CDR3 here is CSVMGGTGRGGTEAFF. The CDR3 DNA is TGCAGCGTTATGGGTGGGACAGGGAGAGGAGGCACTGAAGCTTTCTTT.

J is TRBJ2-7 and V is TRBV15, with 10 positions matching TRBD2. CDR3 length: 16 amino acids. Unmatched junction bases numbered 6, after V lost 4 bases and J lost 0 bases. Germline V gives CDR1 LNHNV, CDR2 YYDKDF (reference sequence). The CDR3 DNA reads TGTGCCACCAGCAACGGACTAGCGGTTAGCTCCTACGAGCAGTACTTC. Translated, it gives CATSNGLAVSSYEQYF.

The rearrangement joins TRBV9 to TRBJ1-6; D is unclear. V shed 3 bases and J shed 7 bases, with 11 bases lying between them. This CDR3 region has 14 residues. The germline V gene has CDR1 SGDLS and CDR2 YYNGEE. CDR3 loop: CASSATTDNSPLHF. CDR3 nucleotide sequence: TGTGCCAGCAGCGCAACTACCGACAATTCACCCCTCCACTTT.

The chain joins TRBV7-8 to TRBJ1-2; 7 bases line up with TRBD1. Germline CDR1 reads SGHVS; CDR2 reads FQNEAQ. The CDR3 has 14 residues. With 5 bases clipped from V and 3 bases from J, the junction kept 6 bases outside the gene matches. The CDR3 bases are TGTGCCAGCAGCCCTACCGGGACAGACTATGGCTACACCTTC. Its protein is CASSPTGTDYGYTF.

The CDR3, as DNA: TGTGCCAGCAGCGTAGACGGGACAGGGGCGTTCAATGAGCAGTTCTTC. Encoded protein: CASSVDGTGAFNEQFF. The rearrangement joins TRBV9 to TRBJ2-1; the match to TRBD1 covers 10 bases. The junction had 6 bases not matched to a gene; V was cut back by 0 bases and J by 6 bases. Germline CDR1 is SGDLS and CDR2 is YYNGEE. CDR3 length equals 16 residues. Based on the CDR3 plus reference TRBV9 and TRBJ2-1, the full variable domain is DSGVTQTPKHLITATGQRVTLRCSPRSGDLSVYWYQQSLDQGLQFLIQYYNGEERAKGNILERFSAQQFPDLHSELNLSSLELGDSALYFCASSVDGTGAFNEQFFGPGTRLTVL.

This chain joins TRBV5-1 and TRBJ2-1, with 9 bases identical to TRBD1. There are 15 residues in the CDR3. CDR1 and CDR2 from the germline V gene are SGHRS and YFSETQ. The ends lost 2 bases at V and 6 bases at J; junction bases unmatched: 6. Here the CDR3 reads CASSLTGQGGNEQFF. The CDR3 DNA follows: TGCGCCAGCAGCTTAACGGGACAGGGCGGCAATGAGCAGTTCTTC.

The table lists this clone with a count of one. The chain is built from TRBV28 and TRBJ2-5, with D maybe TRBD2 (6 bases). The germline V gene encodes CDR1 MDHEN and CDR2 SYDVKM. V lost 5 bases to trimming and J lost 1 base, with 14 bases between them. This CDR3 is built from 15 residues. CDR3 in amino acids: CASSRPRDFQETQYF. The CDR3 region has the DNA TGTGCCAGCAGTCGGCCCCGGGACTTCCAAGAGACCCAGTACTTC.